A selection of T cell receptor beta chains follows, all from one sample in a study of control samples from healthy donors and cancer patients. Method: immunoSEQ multiplex PCR; TCRdb's copy keeps in-frame clones and lacks some. This table has around 94,000 clones, roughly 94% appearing once. Specimen: blood. The receptors stem from a woman in her late teens or twenties in good health. The CDR3 runs from the conserved cysteine through the conserved F or W. A D gene is named only where the DNA matches it firmly. Clone sizes are given selectively: once, few, many, or a class where the clone is expanded.

J | length | D | V | size | DNA | CDR3
TRBJ1-2 | 15 | - | TRBV13 | - | TGTGCCAGCAGCCCCAGCGGGGATCTAAACTATGGCTACACCTTC | CASSPSGDLNYGYTF
TRBJ2-7 | 15 | TRBD1 | TRBV14 | - | TGTGCCAGCAGCACGACCGGGACAGTCTCATATGAGCAGTACTTC | CASSTTGTVSYEQYF
TRBJ1-4 | 13 | - | TRBV6-4 | - | TGTGCCAGCAAGGGTGGAAGAAGTGAAAAACTGTTTTTT | CASKGGRSEKLFF
TRBJ1-2 | 14 | - | TRBV18 | - | TGTGCCAGCTCCCTCACCGACGGGAGAGACGGCTACACCTTC | CASSLTDGRDGYTF
TRBJ1-2 | 14 | - | TRBV19 | - | TGTGCCAGTAGCAAACAGGGAGAAAACTATGGCTACACCTTC | CASSKQGENYGYTF
TRBJ1-5 | 14 | - | TRBV3-1/TRBV3-2 | - | TGTGCCAGCAGCCAAGATTACGGGGGGAGGCCCCAGCATTTT | CASSQDYGGRPQHF
TRBJ2-7 | 14 | - | TRBV30 | - | TGTGCCTGGAGCCCCTCTCTCACCGCCTACGAGCAGTACTTC | CAWSPSLTAYEQYF
TRBJ1-2 | 13 | - | TRBV19 | - | TGTGCCAGTTCAAGCCGGGCCGGCTATGGCTACACCTTC | CASSSRAGYGYTF
TRBJ1-2 | 13 | - | TRBV9 | once | TGTGCCAGCAGCGTAGGGGACATCTATGGCTACACCTTC | CASSVGDIYGYTF
TRBJ2-5 | 16 | TRBD2 | TRBV4-3 | - | TGCGCCAGCAGCCAAGATCCAGCGGGAGGGGGGGAGACCCAGTACTTC | CASSQDPAGGGETQYF
TRBJ1-2 | 13 | TRBD1 | TRBV25-1 | few | TGTGCCGTCCAAACCCGGACAGGGCATGGCTACACCTTC | CAVQTRTGHGYTF
TRBJ2-7 | 15 | - | TRBV7-3 | - | TGTGCCAGCAGCTTAACGGAGGGCAGCTTTTACGAGCAGTACTTC | CASSLTEGSFYEQYF
TRBJ1-1 | 12 | - | TRBV19 | - | TGTGCCAGTAGGAACAGGGTAGCGGAAGCTTTCTTT | CASRNRVAEAFF
TRBJ2-5 | 14 | TRBD2 | TRBV7-2 | once | TGTGCCAGCAGCGCTGCGGGGGGCGGGGAGACCCAGTACTTC | CASSAAGGGETQYF
TRBJ1-3 | 13 | TRBD1 | TRBV24-1 | - | TGTGCCACTAGGGACAGCTCTGGAAACACCATATATTTT | CATRDSSGNTIYF
TRBJ1-1 | 15 | TRBD1 | TRBV5-6 | - | TGTGCCAGCAGGCTCCTTGGGGAGGGGGCGTCTGAAGCTTTCTTT | CASRLLGEGASEAFF
TRBJ2-3 | 15 | - | TRBV11-2 | - | TGTGCCAGCAGCCTGGCCGGGGCTTACACAGATACGCAGTATTTT | CASSLAGAYTDTQYF
TRBJ1-4 | 15 | - | TRBV14 | - | TGTGCCAGCAGCCGAGGAGGGCTGGGTCGGGAAAAACTGTTTTTT | CASSRGGLGREKLFF
TRBJ2-3 | 19 | TRBD2 | TRBV19 | - | TGTGCCAGTAGCCCATTACCTCGGACTAGCGGGAGAGCAGGGGATACGCAGTATTTT | CASSPLPRTSGRAGDTQYF
TRBJ1-2 | 15 | - | TRBV6-5 | - | TGTGCCAGCACCCCTTCCCGGGGGGCGCCGGATGGCTACACCTTC | CASTPSRGAPDGYTF
TRBJ2-1 | 17 | TRBD2 | TRBV11-3 | - | TGTGCCAGCAGCAAGGGACTAGCGGGAGGGATGGGTAATGAGCAGTTCTTC | CASSKGLAGGMGNEQFF
TRBJ1-1 | 13 | - | TRBV12-5 | - | TGTGCTAGTGGTTTAACGGGGGCCACTGAAGCTTTCTTT | CASGLTGATEAFF
TRBJ1-2 | 13 | - | TRBV4-3 | - | TGCGCCAGCAGCCAAGAGGGAGGGCTTGGCTACACCTTC | CASSQEGGLGYTF
TRBJ2-7 | 15 | TRBD1 | TRBV2 | - | TGTGCCAGCACGCAGACGACAGGGGTTGTTTCCGAGCAGTACTTC | CASTQTTGVVSEQYF
TRBJ2-3 | 12 | - | TRBV12-3/TRBV12-4 | - | TGTGCCAGCAGTTTAAGCACGGATACGCAGTATTTT | CASSLSTDTQYF
TRBJ2-3 | 15 | - | TRBV9 | - | TGTGCCAGCACCCTCGGGTCCCTCGAAACAGATACGCAGTATTTT | CASTLGSLETDTQYF
TRBJ1-5 | 15 | TRBD1 | TRBV6-5 | - | TGTGCCAGCAGGGAGACAGGGGCCGGCAATCAGCCCCAGCATTTT | CASRETGAGNQPQHF